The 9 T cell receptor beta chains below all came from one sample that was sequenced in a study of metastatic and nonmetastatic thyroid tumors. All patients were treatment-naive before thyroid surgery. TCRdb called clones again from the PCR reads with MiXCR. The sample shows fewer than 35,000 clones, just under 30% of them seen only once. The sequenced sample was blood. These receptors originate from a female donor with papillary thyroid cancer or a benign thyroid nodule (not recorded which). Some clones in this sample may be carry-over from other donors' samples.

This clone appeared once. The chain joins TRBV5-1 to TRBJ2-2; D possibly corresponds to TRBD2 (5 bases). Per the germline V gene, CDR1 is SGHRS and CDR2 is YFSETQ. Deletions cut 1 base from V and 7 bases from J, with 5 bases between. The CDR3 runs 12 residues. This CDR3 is CASSLRDGELFF. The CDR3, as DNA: TGCGCCAGCAGCTTGCGGGACGGGGAGCTGTTTTTT.

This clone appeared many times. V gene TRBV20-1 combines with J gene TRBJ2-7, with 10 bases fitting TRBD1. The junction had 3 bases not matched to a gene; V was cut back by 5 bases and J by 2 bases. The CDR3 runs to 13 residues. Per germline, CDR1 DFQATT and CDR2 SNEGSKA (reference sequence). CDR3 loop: CSAPGQGPYEQYF. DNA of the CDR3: TGCAGTGCTCCGGGACAGGGGCCCTACGAGCAGTACTTC.

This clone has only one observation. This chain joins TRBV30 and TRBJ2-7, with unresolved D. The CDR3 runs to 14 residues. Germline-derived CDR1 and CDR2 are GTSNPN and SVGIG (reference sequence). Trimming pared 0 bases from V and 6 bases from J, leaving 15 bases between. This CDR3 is CAWSVHGSSSEQYF. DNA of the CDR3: TGTGCCTGGAGTGTACACGGGTCTTCAAGCGAGCAGTACTTC.

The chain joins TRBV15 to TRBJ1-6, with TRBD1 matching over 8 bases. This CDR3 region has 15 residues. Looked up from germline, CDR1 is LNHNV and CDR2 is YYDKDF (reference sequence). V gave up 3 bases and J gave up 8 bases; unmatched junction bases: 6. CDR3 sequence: CATSRKDRVYSPLHF. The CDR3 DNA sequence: TGTGCCACCAGCAGGAAGGACAGGGTCTATTCACCCCTCCACTTT.

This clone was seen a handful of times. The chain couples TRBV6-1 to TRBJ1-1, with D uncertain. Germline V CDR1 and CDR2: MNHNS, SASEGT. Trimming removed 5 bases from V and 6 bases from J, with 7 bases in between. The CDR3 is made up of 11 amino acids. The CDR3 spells CASSPRSEAFF. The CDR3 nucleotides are TGTGCCAGCAGTCCAAGATCTGAAGCTTTCTTT.

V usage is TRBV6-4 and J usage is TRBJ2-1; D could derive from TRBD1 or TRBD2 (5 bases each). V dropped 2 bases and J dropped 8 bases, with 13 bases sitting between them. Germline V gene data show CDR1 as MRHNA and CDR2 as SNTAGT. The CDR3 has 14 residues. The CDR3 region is CASSDQESGHEQFF. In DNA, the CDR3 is TGTGCCAGCAGTGACCAGGAATCGGGGCATGAGCAGTTCTTC.

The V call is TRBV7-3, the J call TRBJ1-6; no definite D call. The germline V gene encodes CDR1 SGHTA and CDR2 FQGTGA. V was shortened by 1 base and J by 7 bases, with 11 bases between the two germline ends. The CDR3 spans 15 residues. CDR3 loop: CASSLNRGKNSPLHF. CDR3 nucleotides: TGTGCCAGCAGCTTAAATCGGGGTAAAAATTCACCCCTCCACTTT.

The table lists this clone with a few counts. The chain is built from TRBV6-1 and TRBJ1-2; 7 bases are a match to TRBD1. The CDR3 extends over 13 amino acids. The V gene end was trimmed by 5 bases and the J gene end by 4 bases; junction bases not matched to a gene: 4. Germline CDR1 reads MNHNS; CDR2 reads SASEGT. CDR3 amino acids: CASSRRDSYGYTF. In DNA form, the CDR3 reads TGTGCCAGCAGTCGCCGGGACAGCTATGGCTACACCTTC.

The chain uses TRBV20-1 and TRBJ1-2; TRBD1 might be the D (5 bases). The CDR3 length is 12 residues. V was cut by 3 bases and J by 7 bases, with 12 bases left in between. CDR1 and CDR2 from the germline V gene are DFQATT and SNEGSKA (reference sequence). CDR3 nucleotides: TGCAGTGCTAGGGGCCAGGGCGGTGGCTACACCTTC. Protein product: CSARGQGGGYTF.